The present T cell receptor (beta chain) was sequenced within a study of CD8 T cells in Susac syndrome. V dropped 4 bases and J dropped 0; count of bases not matched to a gene: 5. The CDR3 runs 16 residues. Germline-derived CDR1 and CDR2 are SQVTM and ANQGSEA. RNA, at roughly 0.5 to 1 ug, was reverse transcribed with random hexamers. MiXCR was run by TCRdb on the immunoSEQ multiplex PCR reads, yielding one entry per CDR3 protein. In the table there are roughly 300,000 distinct CDR3 sequences, more than 75% of which are singletons. TCR beta was sequenced from blood CD8+ and CD4+ T cells. This sequence joins TRBV29-1 and TRBJ2-2; 10 bases match TRBD1. Material for sequencing was CD8+ T cells from PBMCs. This sequence originates from a human donor with multiple sclerosis. CDR3 residues: CSVADRGDSNTGELFF. The CDR3 nucleotides are TGCAGCGTTGCGGACAGGGGGGACTCGAACACCGGGGAGCTGTTTTTT.